Presented here are 14 T cell receptor beta chains from one specimen sequenced in a study of T cells in Graves' hyperthyroidism and ophthalmopathy. TCR beta CDR3 regions were amplified from RNA. Primed by the HTBI set, a first-round RT-PCR was run on the TCR CDR3. TCRdb passed the multiplex PCR reads through MiXCR, listing each CDR3 protein once. Among more than 500,000 distinct CDR3 sequences, around 46% were seen once, and the ten largest hold under 20%. The sequenced sample was peripheral blood or thyroid tissue (not recorded which). Receptors originate from an adult woman with Graves' disease, either hyperthyroidism or ophthalmopathy (not recorded which).

The sample holds many counts of this clonotype. The rearrangement uses TRBV7-9 and TRBJ2-6, with 7 nucleotides matching TRBD1. The CDR3 is 13 amino acids. Germline V gene data show CDR1 as SEHNR and CDR2 as FQNEAQ (reference sequence). V dropped 5 bases and J dropped 15; count of bases not matched to a gene: 10. The DNA of the CDR3 is TGTGCCAGCAGCCTAACAATTGGGACAGCCCTGACTTTC. Residues: CASSLTIGTALTF.

This CDR3 is CSVLWAPPGYGYTF. Here the CDR3 DNA reads TGCAGCGTTCTCTGGGCACCGCCGGGCTATGGCTACACCTTC. This chain uses TRBV29-1 with TRBJ1-2; no reliable D call. The CDR3 spans 14 residues. V lost 5 bases, J lost 4 bases, and 17 bases lay in between. Looked up from germline, CDR1 is SQVTM and CDR2 is ANQGSEA.

The chain has TRBV19 and TRBJ2-6; TRBD1 might be the D (6 bases). Germline V gene sequence: CDR1 LNHDA, CDR2 SQIVND (reference sequence). The CDR3 covers 16 residues. The V end was cut by 1 base, the J end by 3 bases, with 10 bases between. The CDR3 DNA reads TGTGCCAGTAGTATAGTACAGGGTAGTGGGGCCAACGTCCTGACTTTC. Translating it yields CASSIVQGSGANVLTF.

This chain joins TRBV9 and TRBJ1-1, with 9 bases aligning to TRBD1. The V segment lost 3 bases and the J segment 5 bases; nucleotides outside the gene matches: 5. The germline CDR1 and CDR2 sequences are SGDLS and YYNGEE. The CDR3 loop spans 14 amino acids. This CDR3 reads CASSGTGVETEAFF. CDR3 sequence (DNA): TGTGCCAGCAGCGGGACAGGGGTCGAGACTGAAGCTTTCTTT.

This clonotype was counted at least ten times. V gene TRBV2 combines with J gene TRBJ1-6, with D uncertain. Trimming pared 4 bases from V and 10 bases from J, leaving 8 bases between. CDR1 and CDR2 from the germline V gene are SNHLY and FYNNEI. CDR3 length: 12 residues. The CDR3 nucleotides read TGTGCCAGCAGTGTTATCCCATCACCCCTCCACTTT. Amino acids: CASSVIPSPLHF. Based on the CDR3 plus reference TRBV2 and TRBJ1-6, the full variable domain is EPEVTQTPSHQVTQMGQEVILRCVPISNHLYFYWYRQILGQKVEFLVSFYNNEISEKSEIFDDQFSVERPDGSNFTLKIRSTKLEDSAMYFCASSVIPSPLHFGNGTRLTVT.

The chain couples TRBV5-1 to TRBJ2-2; unclear D gene. Trimming left V 4 bases short and J 1 base short, with 20 bases between. CDR3 length: 18 residues. Germline-derived CDR1 and CDR2 are SGHRS and YFSETQ. CDR3 amino acids: CASSRFPRARENTGELFF. The CDR3 bases are TGCGCCAGCAGCAGATTCCCAAGGGCACGAGAGAACACCGGGGAGCTGTTTTTT.

This clonotype was counted ten times or more. This chain uses TRBV4-1 with TRBJ1-6; no clear D. V shed 6 bases and J shed 7 bases, with 16 bases lying between them. Germline CDR1 reads MGHRA; CDR2 reads YSYEKL. The CDR3 consists of 15 residues. CDR3 sequence: CASSRQEGGNSPLHF. In DNA form, the CDR3 reads TGCGCCAGCAGTCGCCAAGAGGGTGGGAATTCACCCCTCCACTTT.

V usage is TRBV12-3 or TRBV12-4 and J usage is TRBJ1-1, with 8 bases lining up with TRBD1. The CDR3 length is 14 residues. V dropped 3 bases and J dropped 11; count of bases not matched to a gene: 11. The CDR3 coding sequence is TGTGCCAGCAGTTTTGGGGCAGGGGGCCCTAGGGCTTTCTTT. This sequence encodes CASSFGAGGPRAFF.

This chain uses TRBV2 with TRBJ1-1; D call uncertain. Germline V CDR1 and CDR2: SNHLY, FYNNEI. The V gene lost 0 bases and the J gene lost 3 bases, with 11 bases spanning the gap. This CDR3 contains 15 residues. The DNA for the CDR3 is TGTGCCAGCAGTGAAGCTAGCAAAGGGTACACTGAAGCTTTCTTT. This translates into CASSEASKGYTEAFF. The full variable domain, in which reference TRBV2 and TRBJ1-1 provide the parts outside the CDR3, is EPEVTQTPSHQVTQMGQEVILRCVPISNHLYFYWYRQILGQKVEFLVSFYNNEISEKSEIFDDQFSVERPDGSNFTLKIRSTKLEDSAMYFCASSEASKGYTEAFFGQGTRLTVV.

The rearrangement joins TRBV7-9 to TRBJ1-2; 8 nucleotides match TRBD1. Germline V gene sequence: CDR1 SEHNR, CDR2 FQNEAQ (reference sequence). The CDR3 runs to 18 residues. V was pared by 4 bases and J by 0 bases, with 13 bases of the junction left unmatched. CDR3 nucleotides: TGTGCCAGCAGCTGGACTAGCGGGACAGGCGCTGCTAACTATGGCTACACCTTC. Its translation: CASSWTSGTGAANYGYTF.

This clonotype was picked up many times. This chain links TRBV7-9 with TRBJ1-2; a weak D match, TRBD1 (6 bases). Germline loops: CDR1 SEHNR, CDR2 FQNEAQ (reference sequence). V lost 7 bases, J lost 6 bases, and 21 bases lay in between. The CDR3 sequence is 15 residues long. CDR3 protein: CASTPPGGGADGYTF. Written as DNA, the CDR3 is TGTGCCAGCACCCCGCCGGGAGGGGGGGCGGATGGCTACACCTTC.

This clonotype was seen once. This sequence joins TRBV19 and TRBJ1-5; TRBD1 matches 7 bases. Germline values: CDR1 LNHDA, CDR2 SQIVND (reference sequence). J gave up 1 base and V 10 bases, and 7 bases lay outside the gene matches. This CDR3 contains 14 residues. The CDR3 sequence is CATRGQKSNQPQHF. The DNA of the CDR3 is TGTGCCACCAGGGGACAGAAAAGCAATCAGCCCCAGCATTTT.

The chain links TRBV28 to TRBJ2-5; D possibly corresponds to TRBD2 (5 bases). The CDR3 consists of 16 residues. V was cut by 5 bases and J by 2 bases, with 18 bases left in between. The germline V gene encodes CDR1 MDHEN and CDR2 SYDVKM. Here the CDR3 DNA reads TGTGCCAGCAGTCAACCAAAATCTACGGGACAAGAGACCCAGTACTTC. Protein sequence: CASSQPKSTGQETQYF.

This clonotype was recorded many times. This chain connects TRBV10-3 to TRBJ1-1; D unclear. Germline CDR1 and CDR2: ENHRY and SYGVKD. This CDR3 has 14 residues. The V and J ends lost 3 bases and 2 bases respectively, with 10 bases between them. CDR3 sequence reads: CAISDTEGNTEAFF. Here the CDR3 DNA reads TGTGCCATCAGTGACACAGAGGGTAACACTGAAGCTTTCTTT.